The 13 T cell receptor beta chains listed next were all sequenced from one sample in a study of OX40 agonist ivuxolimab in advanced cancers. Assay used: immunoSEQ multiplex PCR; TCRdb lists only in-frame clones, some missing. Of about 22,000 clones in the sample, approximately 84% were seen once. This specimen consisted of CD4+ or CD8+ T cells sorted from blood, obtained in a trial of the OX40 agonist ivuxolimab. The receptors here all came from an adult with an advanced solid tumor such as melanoma, head and neck, liver or kidney cancer.

The genes are TRBV9 and TRBJ2-7, with TRBD2 matching 8 bases. V dropped 4 bases and J dropped 6; count of bases not matched to a gene: 3. Per the germline V gene, CDR1 is SGDLS and CDR2 is YYNGEE. The CDR3 covers 12 residues. The CDR3 spells CASSPREGEQYF. As DNA, the CDR3 is TGTGCCAGCAGCCCTCGGGAGGGCGAGCAGTACTTC.

The chain couples TRBV5-4 to TRBJ2-7, with a possible D match to TRBD2 (6 bases). The germline gives CDR1 SGHNT, CDR2 YYREEE (reference sequence). Between the trimmed V and J ends, which lost 2 bases and 2 bases, there was a span of 11 bases. This CDR3 is built from 14 residues. CDR3 region: CASSLRGETYEQYF. The CDR3 coding sequence is TGTGCCAGCAGCTTACGCGGGGAGACCTACGAGCAGTACTTC.

The J gene is TRBJ2-1, the V gene TRBV27; 10 nucleotides align to TRBD1. V was pared by 6 bases and J by 8 bases, with 10 bases of the junction left unmatched. The CDR3 covers 15 residues. Germline CDR1 MNHEY, CDR2 SMNVEV (reference sequence). The CDR3 nucleotides read TGTGCCAGCAGCCTCGGGACAGGGGATGAGGATGAGCAGTTCTTC. Translated, it gives CASSLGTGDEDEQFF.

The chain combines TRBV2 with TRBJ1-2; maybe TRBD1 (6 bases). The CDR3 loop spans 13 amino acids. The ends were cut back, 10 bases at V and 0 bases at J, with 12 bases in the middle. Germline CDR1 SNHLY, CDR2 FYNNEI. The CDR3 region is CATGDIPNYGYTF. The CDR3 DNA sequence: TGTGCCACAGGGGACATTCCTAACTATGGCTACACCTTC.

The rearrangement uses TRBV12-5 and TRBJ1-1, with D hard to call. Germline values: CDR1 LGHNT, CDR2 FRNRAP. CDR3 length: 15 residues. Trimming removed 2 bases from V and 3 bases from J, with 13 bases in between. The CDR3 coding sequence is TGTGCTAGTGGTTTGAAGATCTCCCGCGACACTGAAGCTTTCTTT. Translating it yields CASGLKISRDTEAFF.

The chain joins TRBV9 to TRBJ2-1, with D tentatively TRBD2 (6 bases). V dropped 4 bases and J dropped 5 bases, with 10 bases sitting between them. The CDR3 extends over 13 amino acids. The germline gives CDR1 SGDLS, CDR2 YYNGEE. The DNA of the CDR3 is TGTGCCAGCAGCCCCCCGGGAGACAATGAGCAGTTCTTC. This sequence encodes CASSPPGDNEQFF.

The CDR3 DNA sequence: TGTGCCAGCAGGACAGGTGAAAGCTCCTACGAGCAGTACTTC. It specifies CASRTGESSYEQYF. The chain is built from TRBV27 and TRBJ2-7; D possibly corresponds to TRBD1 (6 bases). Trimming shortened V by 6 bases and J by 0 bases, and 12 bases separated the two germline ends. Per the germline V gene, CDR1 is MNHEY and CDR2 is SMNVEV (reference sequence). The CDR3 length is 14 residues.

The chain couples TRBV19 to TRBJ1-1, with D hard to call. Germline loops: CDR1 LNHDA, CDR2 SQIVND (reference sequence). The CDR3 is 16 residues long. V gave up 4 bases and J gave up 1 base, with 16 bases separating them. The CDR3 protein is CASSTLRINQNTEAFF. The CDR3 DNA sequence: TGTGCCAGTAGTACCCTACGGATTAACCAGAACACTGAAGCTTTCTTT.

This rearrangement joins TRBV27 to TRBJ2-7; perhaps TRBD2 as D (6 bases). V lost 0 bases and J lost 3, with 12 bases in between. Germline lookup yields CDR1 MNHEY and CDR2 SMNVEV (reference sequence). The CDR3 spans 15 residues. The CDR3 here is CASSLSSGEFYEQYF. DNA for the CDR3: TGTGCCAGCAGTTTATCTTCGGGGGAGTTCTACGAGCAGTACTTC.

This clone was seen a single time. V and J are TRBV28 and TRBJ2-3, with a tentative D call TRBD1 (6 bases). The ends were cut back, 5 bases at V and 4 bases at J, with 16 bases in the middle. The CDR3 consists of 15 residues. CDR1 and CDR2 (germline): MDHEN, SYDVKM. As DNA, the CDR3 is TGTGCCAGCAGTACAATACAGGGAAATCCAGATACGCAGTATTTT. Its translation: CASSTIQGNPDTQYF.

The rearrangement uses TRBV5-3 and TRBJ2-1; 7 bases are a match to TRBD1. TRBV5-3 is marked as an open reading frame, function uncertain. This CDR3 contains 14 residues. Trimming cost V 3 bases and J 4 bases; bases outside gene matches: 4. The CDR3 coding sequence is TGTGCCAGAAGCTGGGGGACAGCTTACAATGAGCAGTTCTTC. Translation gives CARSWGTAYNEQFF.

The chain uses TRBV28 and TRBJ2-3; D possibly corresponds to TRBD2 (7 bases). CDR1 MDHEN and CDR2 SYDVKM come from the germline V gene. V was clipped by 6 bases and J by 5 bases, with 18 bases between them. This CDR3 spans 15 amino acids. The CDR3 is CASRPFAGARDTQYF. DNA of the CDR3: TGTGCCAGCAGACCATTCGCGGGGGCCAGAGATACGCAGTATTTT.

CDR3 in amino acids: CASRGTGASYGYTF. CDR3 coding DNA: TGTGCCAGCAGGGGAACAGGGGCTTCCTATGGCTACACCTTC. The chain links TRBV2 to TRBJ1-2; 7 bases line up with TRBD1. The CDR3 loop spans 14 amino acids. The V and J ends lost 6 bases and 4 bases, in that order; junction bases with no gene match: 8. CDR1 SNHLY and CDR2 FYNNEI come from the germline V gene.